This entry lists 27 T cell receptor beta chains sequenced from one sample in a study of siplizumab effects on memory and regulatory T cells. TCRdb's table, derived via immunoSEQ multiplex PCR, lists solely in-frame clones and lacks some. The sample includes some 100,000 clones, 91% of them seen just once. Material: CD4+ T cells sorted from blood. These receptors came from a human donor in good health. Some clones in this sample may be carry-over from other donors' samples.

The chain recombines TRBV28 with TRBJ1-2, with D tentatively TRBD1 (5 bases). Between the trimmed V and J ends, which lost 5 bases and 4 bases, there was a span of 17 bases. The germline V gene encodes CDR1 MDHEN and CDR2 SYDVKM. The CDR3 has 15 residues. The CDR3 protein is CASSLGTAASYGYTF. The CDR3 nucleotides read TGTGCCAGCAGTCTCGGGACGGCAGCTAGCTATGGCTACACCTTC.

The gene calls are TRBV28 and TRBJ2-2; 10 bases align to TRBD1. The CDR3 contains 16 residues. V lost 3 bases to trimming and J lost 3 bases; unmatched junction nucleotides: 4. The V gene's germline CDR1 is MDHEN and CDR2 SYDVKM. The CDR3 DNA sequence: TGTGCCAGCAGTTTTGGGGACAGGGGTTACACCGGGGAGCTGTTTTTT. Translation: CASSFGDRGYTGELFF.

The chain joins TRBV10-1 to TRBJ2-1; 8 bases match TRBD2. Losses at the gene ends were 7 bases for V and 8 bases for J; bases not matched to a gene: 7. CDR1 and CDR2 from the germline V gene are WNHNN and SYGVQD (reference sequence). This CDR3 is built from 13 residues. The CDR3 reads CASTDGLADEQFF. Here the CDR3 DNA reads TGCGCCAGCACCGATGGACTAGCCGATGAGCAGTTCTTC.

V and J are TRBV11-2 and TRBJ1-3; D call uncertain. CDR3 size: 15 residues. The V end lost 4 bases, the J end lost 1 base, and 11 bases lay between the germline ends. CDR1 SGHAT and CDR2 FQNNGV come from the germline V gene. The CDR3 reads CASSSGVGSGNTIYF. The CDR3 nucleotides read TGTGCCAGCAGCTCAGGCGTGGGTTCTGGAAACACCATATATTTT.

The chain joins TRBV28 to TRBJ1-3; no firm D call. V was clipped by 5 bases and J by 8 bases, with 7 bases between them. This CDR3 region has 11 residues. The germline V gene has CDR1 MDHEN and CDR2 SYDVKM. CDR3 nucleotides: TGTGCCAGCAGTAGACCCGACACCATATATTTT. It encodes CASSRPDTIYF.

The V call is TRBV27, the J call TRBJ2-3, with 9 bases that match TRBD1. The CDR3 runs to 15 residues. Germline V gene sequence: CDR1 MNHEY, CDR2 SMNVEV (reference sequence). V trimming: 0 bases; J trimming: 5 bases; junction bases outside the gene matches: 3. DNA for the CDR3: TGTGCCAGCAGTTTATCGGGGACAGGGCTAGATACGCAGTATTTT. Translated, it gives CASSLSGTGLDTQYF.

This chain connects TRBV11-3 to TRBJ2-3, with 12 nucleotides matching TRBD2. Losses at the gene ends were 4 bases for V and 0 bases for J; bases not matched to a gene: 2. Germline lookup yields CDR1 SGHNT and CDR2 YENEEA. The CDR3 sequence is 16 residues long. CDR3 nucleotides: TGTGCCAGCAGCTCAGGACTAGCGGGAAGCACAGATACGCAGTATTTT. Amino acid sequence: CASSSGLAGSTDTQYF. Full variable domain (rest looked up from reference TRBV11-3 and TRBJ2-3): EAGVVQSPRYKIIEKKQPVAFWCNPISGHNTLYWYLQNLGQGPELLIRYENEEAVDDSQLPKDRFSAERLKGVDSTLKIQPAELGDSAVYLCASSSGLAGSTDTQYFGPGTRLTVL.

This clone was recorded once. The V and J genes are TRBV11-2 and TRBJ2-5; D is unclear. The length of the CDR3 is 12 residues. The V end lost 5 bases, the J end lost 6 bases, and 10 bases lay between the germline ends. Germline lookup yields CDR1 SGHAT and CDR2 FQNNGV. The CDR3 spells CASSLRAKTQYF. CDR3 nucleotide sequence: TGTGCCAGCAGCCTACGGGCCAAGACCCAGTACTTC.

The CDR3 coding sequence is TGTGCCAGCAGCCGCGGGACTGCTGGAAACACCATATATTTT. The encoded protein is CASSRGTAGNTIYF. The chain has TRBV7-2 and TRBJ1-3; D is possibly TRBD1 (5 bases). Germline CDR1 is SGHTA and CDR2 is FQGNSA. V was shortened by 5 bases and J by 2 bases, with 10 bases between the two germline ends. The CDR3 spans 14 residues. The full variable domain, with the rest looked up from reference TRBV7-2 and TRBJ1-3, is GAGVSQSPSNKVTEKGKDVELRCDPISGHTALYWYRQSLGQGLEFLIYFQGNSAPDKSGLPSDRFSAERTGGSVSTLTIQRTQQEDSAVYLCASSRGTAGNTIYFGEGSWLTVV.

The rearrangement joins TRBV28 to TRBJ2-3; 7 bases are shared with TRBD2. CDR3 size: 18 residues. Germline CDR1 and CDR2: MDHEN and SYDVKM. With 7 bases clipped from V and 1 base from J, the junction kept 17 bases outside the gene matches. The CDR3 reads CASTTPWAGERGTDTQYF. The CDR3 DNA follows: TGTGCCAGCACCACCCCCTGGGCGGGAGAGAGGGGCACAGATACGCAGTATTTT.

The V gene is TRBV4-1, the J gene TRBJ1-6; no definite D call. Germline lookup yields CDR1 MGHRA and CDR2 YSYEKL. The CDR3 totals 14 residues. The germline V and J ends were trimmed by 1 base and 7 bases, with 8 bases remaining between them. CDR3 DNA: TGCGCCAGCAGCCAAGTTGGAGACAATTCACCCCTCCACTTT. This encodes CASSQVGDNSPLHF.

The V and J genes are TRBV11-2 and TRBJ1-3; D is uncertain. The germline CDR1 and CDR2 sequences are SGHAT and FQNNGV. This CDR3 has 16 residues. The V end was cut by 0 bases, the J end by 0 bases, with 9 bases between. The CDR3 region has the DNA TGTGCCAGCAGCTTAGATCCGGCACGCTCTGGAAACACCATATATTTT. It yields the protein CASSLDPARSGNTIYF.

V is TRBV28 and J is TRBJ2-5; D not certain. The CDR3 spans 12 residues. Germline CDR1 and CDR2: MDHEN and SYDVKM. V was clipped by 7 bases and J by 5 bases, with 11 bases between them. The CDR3 DNA is TGTGCCAGCAACGAGTTTAGGGAGACCCAGTACTTC. This encodes CASNEFRETQYF.

The chain couples TRBV5-1 to TRBJ2-5; 7 bases align to TRBD1. With 0 bases clipped from V and 2 bases from J, the junction kept 4 bases outside the gene matches. CDR3 length: 15 amino acids. Germline-derived CDR1 and CDR2 are SGHRS and YFSETQ. CDR3 protein: CASSLAGQEQETQYF. The CDR3 DNA follows: TGCGCCAGCAGCTTGGCCGGACAGGAACAAGAGACCCAGTACTTC.

The V call is TRBV7-9, the J call TRBJ2-7, with D possibly matching TRBD1 (6 bases). V was shortened by 7 bases and J by 0 bases, with 10 bases between the two germline ends. Germline V gene lookup returns CDR1 SEHNR and CDR2 FQNEAQ (reference sequence). This CDR3 has 13 amino acids. CDR3 nucleotides: TGTGCCAGCAATCAGGGGAGCTCCTACGAGCAGTACTTC. Translating it yields CASNQGSSYEQYF.

J is TRBJ1-1 and V is TRBV19, with TRBD1 identical over 7 bases. CDR1 and CDR2 from the germline V gene are LNHDA and SQIVND (reference sequence). This CDR3 contains 15 residues. The junction had 12 bases not matched to a gene; V was cut back by 8 bases and J by 3 bases. The CDR3 DNA follows: TGTGCCAGTCACAGGGGAAGGGGTCAGGACACTGAAGCTTTCTTT. It codes for CASHRGRGQDTEAFF.

V is TRBV4-1 and J is TRBJ1-2; 8 bases are a match to TRBD1. V lost 4 bases, J lost 4 bases, and 11 bases stayed unmatched. The V gene's germline CDR1 is MGHRA and CDR2 YSYEKL. The CDR3 length is 16 residues. The CDR3 spells CASSPLDRVVFYGYTF. Written as DNA, the CDR3 is TGCGCCAGCAGCCCATTGGACAGGGTGGTTTTCTATGGCTACACCTTC.

The chain couples TRBV2 to TRBJ2-5, with a possible D match to TRBD1 (5 bases). CDR1 and CDR2 (germline): SNHLY, FYNNEI. V lost 6 bases, J lost 1 base, and 12 bases lay in between. This CDR3 is 14 amino acids long. CDR3 coding DNA: TGTGCCAGCAGAAACAGGAGACTCCAAGAGACCCAGTACTTC. It yields the protein CASRNRRLQETQYF.

J is TRBJ2-2 and V is TRBV18; D is possibly TRBD1 or TRBD2 (5 bases each). The CDR3 loop spans 16 amino acids. The V gene's germline CDR1 is KGHSH and CDR2 LQKENI. V gave up 3 bases and J gave up 2 bases, with 13 bases separating them. CDR3 amino acids: CASSPYRDPNTGELFF. Written as DNA, the CDR3 is TGTGCCAGCTCACCTTATCGGGACCCAAACACCGGGGAGCTGTTTTTT.

This sequence joins TRBV7-2 and TRBJ1-2; 8 positions agree with TRBD1. With 5 bases clipped from V and 8 bases from J, the junction kept 13 bases outside the gene matches. Germline V lookup: CDR1 SGHTA, CDR2 FQGNSA. The CDR3 runs to 15 residues. CDR3 DNA: TGTGCCAGCAGCAAAGCAGGACAGGGCGGTTTGGGCTACACCTTC. This codes for CASSKAGQGGLGYTF.

V and J are TRBV15 and TRBJ2-2; D is unresolved. Germline V lookup: CDR1 LNHNV, CDR2 YYDKDF (reference sequence). The germline V and J ends were trimmed by 5 bases and 6 bases, with 7 bases remaining between them. The CDR3 has 12 amino acids. The DNA for the CDR3 is TGTGCCACCAGCGAACTTCCCGGGGAGCTGTTTTTT. This encodes CATSELPGELFF.

The chain links TRBV5-6 to TRBJ1-1, with D perhaps TRBD1 (5 bases). The germline gives CDR1 SGHDT, CDR2 YYEEEE. V lost 4 bases to trimming and J lost 7 bases, with 14 bases between them. This CDR3 is built from 13 residues. DNA for the CDR3: TGTGCCAGCAGCAGAAACCCACAGGTTGAAGCTTTCTTT. It is translated as CASSRNPQVEAFF. The whole variable domain, filled in from reference TRBV5-6 and TRBJ1-1, reads DAGVTQSPTHLIKTRGQQVTLRCSPKSGHDTVSWYQQALGQGPQFIFQYYEEEERQRGNFPDRFSGHQFPNYSSELNVNALLLGDSALYLCASSRNPQVEAFFGQGTRLTVV.

V gene TRBV11-2 combines with J gene TRBJ1-4; D call uncertain. Trimming took 3 bases from V and 4 from J, leaving 6 bases between them. CDR1 is SGHAT and CDR2 is FQNNGV in the germline V gene. This CDR3 comprises 13 residues. The CDR3: CASSFNSNEKLFF. The CDR3 region has the DNA TGTGCCAGCAGCTTTAACAGTAATGAAAAACTGTTTTTT. The full variable domain, in which reference TRBV11-2 and TRBJ1-4 provide the parts outside the CDR3, is EAGVAQSPRYKIIEKRQSVAFWCNPISGHATLYWYQQILGQGPKLLIQFQNNGVVDDSQLPKDRFSAERLKGVDSTLKIQPAKLEDSAVYLCASSFNSNEKLFFGSGTQLSVL.

The chain carries TRBV6-1 and TRBJ1-5, with D unclear. Looked up from germline, CDR1 is MNHNS and CDR2 is SASEGT. The CDR3 covers 17 residues. V lost 2 bases to trimming and J lost 0 bases, with 14 bases between them. CDR3: CASSEQFQTYSNQPQHF. The CDR3 DNA sequence: TGTGCCAGCAGTGAACAATTCCAGACGTATAGCAATCAGCCCCAGCATTTT.

About this clone itself: The same CDR3 also results from other DNA sequences found in this sample. This chain links TRBV7-3 with TRBJ2-3; TRBD1 matches 7 bases. The CDR3 contains 13 residues. Germline CDR1 is SGHTA and CDR2 is FQGTGA. V was clipped by 3 bases and J by 6 bases; unmatched bases: 3. In nucleotides, the CDR3 is TGTGCCAGCAGCTTGTCAGGGGGTGATACGCAGTATTTT. Protein sequence: CASSLSGGDTQYF. Variable domain in full (rest from reference TRBV7-3 and TRBJ2-3): GAGVSQTPSNKVTEKGKYVELRCDPISGHTALYWYRQSLGQGPEFLIYFQGTGAADDSGLPNDRFFAVRPEGSVSTLKIQRTERGDSAVYLCASSLSGGDTQYFGPGTRLTVL.

This clone was seen only a few times. The V gene is TRBV10-2, the J gene TRBJ1-1, with D hard to call. Between the trimmed V and J ends, which lost 3 bases and 8 bases, there was a span of 16 bases. From germline, CDR1 is WSHSY and CDR2 SAAADI. This CDR3 has 14 residues. CDR3 coding DNA: TGCGCCAGCAGTGAAGTTCGGACCAGCGGGGAAGCTTTCTTT. This gives the protein CASSEVRTSGEAFF.

The rearrangement uses TRBV28 and TRBJ1-5, with 8 bases fitting TRBD1. Germline CDR1 MDHEN, CDR2 SYDVKM. Trimming took 6 bases from V and 1 from J; bases not matched to a gene: 5. The CDR3 totals 15 residues. CDR3 coding DNA: TGTGCCAGCAGAACAGGGGGATCGAGCAATCAGCCCCAGCATTTT. Translating gives CASRTGGSSNQPQHF.